A single sample is the source of the 8 T cell receptor beta chains below, sequenced in a study of T cell changes during pregnancy in multiple sclerosis. Method: immunoSEQ multiplex PCR; TCRdb's copy keeps in-frame clones and lacks some. The repertoire holds tens of thousands of clones, with approximately 96% as singletons. The sample here was CD8+ T cells from peripheral blood mononuclear cells, taken after pregnancy. Source of these receptors: a female donor with multiple sclerosis, enrolled in a pregnancy study.

The CDR3 region is CASSYRLGGGYGYTF. Here the CDR3 DNA reads TGTGCCAGCAGTTACCGCCTCGGGGGGGGCTATGGCTACACCTTC. J is TRBJ1-2 and V is TRBV28, with D perhaps TRBD1 (5 bases). CDR1 MDHEN and CDR2 SYDVKM come from the germline V gene. V was shortened by 4 bases and J by 4 bases, with 16 bases between the two germline ends. The CDR3 is made up of 15 amino acids.

The chain links TRBV28 to TRBJ2-7; TRBD2 matches 8 bases. There are 16 residues in the CDR3. Trimming took 5 bases from V and 7 from J; bases not matched to a gene: 16. Germline values: CDR1 MDHEN, CDR2 SYDVKM. The CDR3 sequence: CASSPRLARPYAEQYF. In DNA form, the CDR3 reads TGTGCCAGCAGTCCCCGACTAGCGAGACCCTACGCGGAGCAGTACTTC.

The V gene is TRBV7-3, the J gene TRBJ1-6; D unclear. V lost 2 bases and J 0 bases, leaving 8 bases between the germline ends. The CDR3 has 16 residues. Germline V gene sequence: CDR1 SGHTA, CDR2 FQGTGA. CDR3 in DNA: TGTGCCAGCAGCTTATCGGCTAGCTCCTATAATTCACCCCTCCACTTT. Translated: CASSLSASSYNSPLHF.

The J gene is TRBJ2-6, the V gene TRBV7-3; the match to TRBD2 covers 12 bases. Germline V lookup: CDR1 SGHTA, CDR2 FQGTGA. The CDR3 totals 18 residues. V gave up 5 bases and J gave up 0 bases; unmatched junction bases: 5. The CDR3 loop reads CASSLGLAGLSGANVLTF. In DNA, the CDR3 is TGTGCCAGCAGCCTCGGACTAGCGGGACTCTCTGGGGCCAACGTCCTGACTTTC.

The chain has TRBV19 and TRBJ2-7; weak D call: TRBD2 (7 bases). Germline V CDR1 and CDR2: LNHDA, SQIVND (reference sequence). The CDR3 extends over 15 amino acids. V was pared by 3 bases and J by 1 base, with 13 bases between. The CDR3 reads CASSMGGTLSYEQYF. Written as DNA, the CDR3 is TGTGCCAGTAGTATGGGGGGGACACTATCCTACGAGCAGTACTTC.

This chain uses TRBV9 with TRBJ2-7; D gene uncertain. The CDR3 runs to 15 residues. V dropped 3 bases and J dropped 0 bases, with 13 bases sitting between them. The germline gives CDR1 SGDLS, CDR2 YYNGEE. In DNA form, the CDR3 reads TGTGCCAGCAGCGAATCCGGGTCGAGCTCCTACGAGCAGTACTTC. As protein: CASSESGSSSYEQYF.

The gene calls are TRBV27 and TRBJ1-6, with a possible D match to TRBD1 (5 bases). This CDR3 contains 12 residues. Germline CDR1 reads MNHEY; CDR2 reads SMNVEV (reference sequence). V shed 6 bases and J shed 11 bases, with 11 bases lying between them. CDR3 coding DNA: TGTGCCAGCAGGGCAGGGTCGACACCCCTCCACTTT. Its translation is CASRAGSTPLHF.

V is TRBV19 and J is TRBJ2-7; TRBD1 matches 8 bases. The CDR3 runs to 17 residues. The germline V gene has CDR1 LNHDA and CDR2 SQIVND (reference sequence). V lost 1 base to trimming and J lost 4 bases; unmatched junction nucleotides: 12. The CDR3 sequence is CASSIGLDRVDLYEQYF. The CDR3 DNA reads as TGTGCCAGTAGTATAGGCCTGGACAGGGTGGATTTATACGAGCAGTACTTC.